These 15 T cell receptor beta chains share one sample of origin, sequenced in a study of T cell changes during pregnancy in multiple sclerosis. The repertoire was sequenced with immunoSEQ multiplex PCR; TCRdb's copy has only in-frame clones and lacks some. Of around 57,000 clones in the sample, 91% were seen once. Sequenced here: peripheral blood, sampled after pregnancy. The receptors stem from a female donor in good health, enrolled as a control in a pregnancy study.

The chain has TRBV2 and TRBJ1-2; possible D gene TRBD1, 6 bases. With 4 bases removed from V and 1 base from J, the gap between germline ends came to 10 bases. The CDR3 runs 14 residues. CDR1 is SNHLY and CDR2 is FYNNEI in the germline V gene. The DNA for the CDR3 is TGTGCCAGCAGTGCACAGGGTTTTAACTATGGCTACACCTTC. Its translation is CASSAQGFNYGYTF. The full variable domain, rest sourced from reference TRBV2 and TRBJ1-2, is EPEVTQTPSHQVTQMGQEVILRCVPISNHLYFYWYRQILGQKVEFLVSFYNNEISEKSEIFDDQFSVERPDGSNFTLKIRSTKLEDSAMYFCASSAQGFNYGYTFGSGTRLTVV.

The V call is TRBV5-1, the J call TRBJ2-7; TRBD1 matches at 12 bases. The CDR3 length is 15 residues. CDR1 SGHRS and CDR2 YFSETQ come from the germline V gene. Unmatched junction bases numbered 2, after V lost 0 bases and J lost 4 bases. Here the CDR3 DNA reads TGCGCCAGCAGCTTGGGGGGACAGGGGGCATACGAGCAGTACTTC. Translation gives CASSLGGQGAYEQYF.

The V call is TRBV7-3, the J call TRBJ1-1, with TRBD1 matching over 7 bases. CDR3 size: 16 residues. Trimming cost V 5 bases and J 6 bases; bases outside gene matches: 15. Germline V gene lookup returns CDR1 SGHTA and CDR2 FQGTGA. CDR3 DNA sequence: TGTGCCAGCAGCCCTCCGGGAGGGCAGGGGGGGTCTGAAGCTTTCTTT. This translates into CASSPPGGQGGSEAFF.

The genes are TRBV9 and TRBJ2-7, with 10 nucleotides matching TRBD1. The V gene's germline CDR1 is SGDLS and CDR2 YYNGEE. This CDR3 has 13 residues. J lost 3 bases, V lost 3 bases, and 0 bases had no gene match. The CDR3 spells CASSGTGGYEQYF. CDR3 nucleotide sequence: TGTGCCAGCAGCGGGACAGGGGGCTACGAGCAGTACTTC. Combining the CDR3 with reference TRBV9 and TRBJ2-7 gives the whole variable domain DSGVTQTPKHLITATGQRVTLRCSPRSGDLSVYWYQQSLDQGLQFLIQYYNGEERAKGNILERFSAQQFPDLHSELNLSSLELGDSALYFCASSGTGGYEQYFGPGTRLTVT.

The chain employs TRBV5-1 and TRBJ2-1, with TRBD1 identical over 7 bases. The CDR3 has 13 amino acids. After removal of 3 bases from V and 7 bases from J, the junction contained 4 bases not matched to a gene. Germline loops: CDR1 SGHRS, CDR2 YFSETQ. CDR3 protein: CASSSIQGNEQFF. CDR3 in DNA: TGCGCCAGCAGCTCCATACAGGGGAATGAGCAGTTCTTC. The variable domain in full, with the rest retrieved from reference TRBV5-1 and TRBJ2-1, is KAGVTQTPRYLIKTRGQQVTLSCSPISGHRSVSWYQQTPGQGLQFLFEYFSETQRNKGNFPGRFSGRQFSNSRSEMNVSTLELGDSALYLCASSSIQGNEQFFGPGTRLTVL.

The chain has TRBV5-1 and TRBJ2-3; maybe TRBD2 (5 bases). The germline V and J ends were trimmed by 5 bases and 2 bases, with 18 bases remaining between them. The CDR3 sequence is 16 residues long. CDR1 and CDR2 (germline): SGHRS, YFSETQ. The CDR3 sequence: CASRLKRATSTDTQYF. CDR3 nucleotides: TGCGCCAGCAGACTAAAGAGGGCTACCTCCACAGATACGCAGTATTTT.

This clone showed up just once. The chain has TRBV7-3 and TRBJ1-1; 7 positions agree with TRBD1. Unmatched junction bases numbered 6, after V lost 0 bases and J lost 2 bases. Germline V gene lookup returns CDR1 SGHTA and CDR2 FQGTGA. The CDR3 has 16 residues. CDR3 in DNA: TGTGCCAGCAGCTTAACCCCTGGACAGGTTAACACTGAAGCTTTCTTT. Translated: CASSLTPGQVNTEAFF.

This rearrangement joins TRBV11-2 to TRBJ1-6; D might be TRBD1 (6 bases). V was clipped by 3 bases and J by 5 bases, with 11 bases between them. Germline V gives CDR1 SGHAT, CDR2 FQNNGV. CDR3 length equals 15 residues. The CDR3: CASSFQDRDNSPLHF. CDR3 sequence (DNA): TGTGCCAGCAGCTTCCAGGACAGAGATAATTCACCCCTCCACTTT.

In this sample, this clone turned up a few times. This rearrangement joins TRBV11-2 to TRBJ1-1, with 7 bases identical to TRBD1. After removal of 5 bases from V and 0 bases from J, the junction contained 6 bases not matched to a gene. The CDR3 has 15 residues. Germline-derived CDR1 and CDR2 are SGHAT and FQNNGV. CDR3 nucleotides: TGTGCCAGCAGCACCGGGACAGCGATGAACACTGAAGCTTTCTTT. This gives the protein CASSTGTAMNTEAFF.

The chain links TRBV4-2 to TRBJ1-5; possibly TRBD1 for D (6 bases). Trimming took 0 bases from V and 5 from J, leaving 8 bases between them. CDR3 length equals 14 residues. Germline loops: CDR1 LGHNA, CDR2 YNFKEQ. The CDR3 spells CASSQDRGDQPQHF. The CDR3, as DNA: TGTGCCAGCAGCCAAGACAGGGGTGATCAGCCCCAGCATTTT.

The chain couples TRBV7-2 to TRBJ2-5; 9 bases fit TRBD2. Germline CDR1 and CDR2: SGHTA and FQGNSA. V gave up 1 base and J gave up 5 bases; unmatched junction bases: 5. There are 15 residues in the CDR3. CDR3 residues: CASSLDSGGFETQYF. CDR3 in DNA: TGTGCCAGCAGCTTAGATAGCGGGGGTTTCGAGACCCAGTACTTC.

The gene calls are TRBV4-1 and TRBJ2-2; D may be TRBD2 (6 bases). CDR1 is MGHRA and CDR2 is YSYEKL in the germline V gene. The germline V and J ends were trimmed by 1 base and 6 bases, with 9 bases remaining between them. This CDR3 is 14 amino acids long. The CDR3: CASSQGLGAGELFF. The CDR3 DNA reads TGCGCCAGCAGCCAAGGACTAGGCGCCGGGGAGCTGTTTTTT.

The J gene is TRBJ2-2, the V gene TRBV5-1, with 7 bases that match TRBD1. V dropped 0 bases and J dropped 6; count of bases not matched to a gene: 2. The CDR3 has 14 residues. From germline, CDR1 is SGHRS and CDR2 YFSETQ. The CDR3 DNA reads as TGCGCCAGCAGCTTGGAGCAGGGGGCCGGGGAGCTGTTTTTT. Protein product: CASSLEQGAGELFF.

This clone was counted a few times. This rearrangement joins TRBV4-2 to TRBJ2-7; 7 bases line up with TRBD2. Trimming removed 0 bases from V and 1 base from J; junction bases left unmatched: 3. The CDR3 loop spans 15 amino acids. The germline gives CDR1 LGHNA, CDR2 YNFKEQ. CDR3 sequence reads: CASSQDDGGSYEQYF. CDR3 DNA sequence: TGTGCCAGCAGCCAAGACGACGGGGGGTCCTACGAGCAGTACTTC.

This CDR3 is CASRDSRNTIYF. As DNA, the CDR3 is TGTGCTTCCCGGGACTCGCGAAACACCATATATTTT. The J gene is TRBJ1-3, the V gene TRBV12-5; tentative D call: TRBD1 (5 bases). The CDR3 runs 12 residues. Germline CDR1 and CDR2: LGHNT and FRNRAP. V shed 11 bases and J shed 5 bases, with 13 bases lying between them.